This T cell receptor beta chain was obtained from a study of human T cells and chemical hapten exposure. Concerning this clonotype itself: The conserved phenylalanine or tryptophan normally closing the CDR3 is absent here, so this likely arose from a read error.

Time point specified: pre-sensitization, week 0. Treatment given: therapeutic diphenylcyclopropenone sensitization with weekly scalp DPC. A single record per CDR3 protein comes from TCRdb applying MiXCR to the RACE reads. In the table there are about 380,000 distinct CDR3 sequences, 5.1% of which are singletons. The specimen was whole blood, collected in connection with sensitization to the hapten diphenylcyclopropenone (DPC). This TCR was sampled from a woman aged 45-60 years with alopecia areata. Some clones in this sample may be carry-over from other donors' samples.

The chain's CDR3 is CASSGESNVLTL. The CDR3 coding sequence is TGTGCCAGCAGCGGAGAATCCAACGTCCTGACTTTA. This chain connects TRBV2 to TRBJ2-6; no reliable D call. The CDR3 length is 12 residues. Per germline, CDR1 SNHLY and CDR2 FYNNEI. With 6 bases removed from V and 8 bases from J, the gap between germline ends came to 8 bases.